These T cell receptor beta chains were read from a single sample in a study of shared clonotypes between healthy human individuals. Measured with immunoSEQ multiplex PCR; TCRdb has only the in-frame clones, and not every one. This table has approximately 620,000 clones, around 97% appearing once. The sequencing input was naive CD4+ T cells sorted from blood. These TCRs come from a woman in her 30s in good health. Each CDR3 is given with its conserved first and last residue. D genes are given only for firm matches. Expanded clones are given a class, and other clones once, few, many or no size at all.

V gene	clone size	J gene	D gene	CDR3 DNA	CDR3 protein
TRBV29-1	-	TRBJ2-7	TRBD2	TGCAGCGTTGACTCCCTTTTCGCGGGAGGGGGACAGTACTTC	CSVDSLFAGGGQYF
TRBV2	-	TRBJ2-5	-	TGTGCCAGCAAACGGGAAGAGACCCAGTACTTC	CASKREETQYF
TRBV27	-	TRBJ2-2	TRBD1	TGTGCCAGCAGTTGGGGACAGGGCGGGAGAAAAGGCACCGGGGAGCTGTTTTTT	CASSWGQGGRKGTGELFF
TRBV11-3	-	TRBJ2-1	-	TGTGCCAGCAGCCCCCGTTCCCAGCAGCGGGAGCAGTTCTTC	CASSPRSQQREQFF
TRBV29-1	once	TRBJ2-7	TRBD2	TGCAGCGTTCGTAAGCGGGAGACCAACTACGAGCAGTACTTC	CSVRKRETNYEQYF
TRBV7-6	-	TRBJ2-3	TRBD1	TGTGCCAGCAGCCTCGGACAGGGGGGGAGCACAGATACGCAGTATTTT	CASSLGQGGSTDTQYF
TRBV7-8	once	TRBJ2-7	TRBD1	TGTGCCAGCAGCTCAACAGGGGACCACGAGCAGTACTTC	CASSSTGDHEQYF
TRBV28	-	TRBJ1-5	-	TGTGCCAGCAGTTTGACCCAGGGTAATCAGCCCCAGCATTTT	CASSLTQGNQPQHF
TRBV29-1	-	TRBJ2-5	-	TGCAGCGTTGATACCCAGTACTTC	CSVDTQYF
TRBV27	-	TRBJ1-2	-	TGTGCCAGCAGTACCACGGGCTCCTATGGCTACACCTTC	CASSTTGSYGYTF
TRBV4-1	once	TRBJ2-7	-	TGCGCCAGCAGCCAAGCCTCAGGGGGACTAGATTTAAGGTACGAGCAGTACTTC	CASSQASGGLDLRYEQYF
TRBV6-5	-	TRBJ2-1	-	TGTGCCAGCAGCTCCTACAGGGCCGCCTATGAGCAGTTCTTC	CASSSYRAAYEQFF
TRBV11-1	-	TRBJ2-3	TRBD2	TGTGCCAGCAGCGAAAGCGGGAGCCTGGGGGGAGATACGCAGTATTTT	CASSESGSLGGDTQYF
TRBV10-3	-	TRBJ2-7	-	TGTGCCATCAGTGATTCTAGGGACATCTACGAGCAGTACTTC	CAISDSRDIYEQYF
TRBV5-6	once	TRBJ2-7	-	TGTGCCAGCAGCTCGGAGGGACAGCAAATCCAAGAGCAGTACTTC	CASSSEGQQIQEQYF